This entry describes one T cell receptor beta chain. This record belongs to a study of control samples from healthy donors and cancer patients. Assay: immunoSEQ multiplex PCR; the TCRdb copy retains only in-frame clones and omits some. The sample holds about 110,000 clones, roughly 90% seen once. Germline lookup yields CDR1 MNHEY and CDR2 SVGAGI. V was clipped by 4 bases and J by 2 bases; unmatched bases: 5. The CDR3 loop spans 16 amino acids. The rearrangement links TRBV6-5 to TRBJ2-4; the match to TRBD1 covers 10 bases. The origin of this receptor is a woman in her sixties with lung cancer. The sequenced sample was PBMCs. CDR3 in amino acids: CASSFRQGATKNIQYF. In DNA form, the CDR3 reads TGTGCCAGCAGTTTTAGACAGGGGGCAACCAAAAACATTCAGTACTTC.